This entry lists 6 T cell receptor beta chains sequenced from one sample in a study of blood T cell repertoires in COVID-19. Profiling relied on immunoSEQ multiplex PCR, and the TCRdb table lists in-frame clones only, not all of them. This table holds about 25,000 clones, approximately 88% found once. The specimen was peripheral blood. Receptors were obtained from a man between 70 and 80 years old in a cohort sampled during active COVID-19.

The V gene is TRBV27, the J gene TRBJ1-2; weak D call: TRBD1 (5 bases). CDR1 MNHEY and CDR2 SMNVEV come from the germline V gene (reference sequence). The CDR3 totals 15 residues. Trimming took 3 bases from V and 3 from J, leaving 14 bases between them. In DNA form, the CDR3 reads TGTGCCAGCAGTTTCGGTCCGGGGGAGGACTATGGCTACACCTTC. Protein product: CASSFGPGEDYGYTF.

The chain uses TRBV5-6 and TRBJ1-2, with no clear D. The V gene lost 4 bases and the J gene lost 7 bases, with 14 bases spanning the gap. The CDR3 covers 13 residues. The germline gives CDR1 SGHDT, CDR2 YYEEEE. For the CDR3, the DNA is TGTGCCAGCAGCCTTCTCGAGGAGTCTGGCTACACCTTC. This codes for CASSLLEESGYTF.

This rearrangement joins TRBV6-1 to TRBJ2-3, with 12 bases identical to TRBD2. V shed 3 bases and J 3 bases; nucleotides not matched to a gene: 7. Germline CDR1 and CDR2: MNHNS and SASEGT. The CDR3 runs to 17 residues. In nucleotides, the CDR3 is TGTGCCAGCAGTGAGCGGACTAGCGGGATGAGGACAGATACGCAGTATTTT. It yields the protein CASSERTSGMRTDTQYF.

This chain joins TRBV6-1 and TRBJ1-6, with a possible D match to TRBD1 (6 bases). Trimming removed 1 base at V and 7 bases at J, with 11 bases between. The CDR3 spans 15 residues. Germline loops: CDR1 MNHNS, CDR2 SASEGT. CDR3 nucleotides: TGTGCCAGCAGTGAAGGGGCCAGGGGCAATTCACCCCTCCACTTT. Its translation is CASSEGARGNSPLHF.

This clone has more than one count but fewer than ten. The chain recombines TRBV9 with TRBJ1-3, with D hard to call. CDR3 length: 16 amino acids. Germline CDR1 SGDLS, CDR2 YYNGEE. V was pared by 0 bases and J by 4 bases, with 14 bases between. In DNA form, the CDR3 reads TGTGCCAGCAGCGTAGTGCCATCGGGGTTCGGAAACACCATATATTTT. Amino acid sequence: CASSVVPSGFGNTIYF. The variable domain in full, with the rest retrieved from reference TRBV9 and TRBJ1-3, is DSGVTQTPKHLITATGQRVTLRCSPRSGDLSVYWYQQSLDQGLQFLIQYYNGEERAKGNILERFSAQQFPDLHSELNLSSLELGDSALYFCASSVVPSGFGNTIYFGEGSWLTVV.

This chain links TRBV7-2 with TRBJ1-6, with 8 bases lining up with TRBD1. The CDR3 contains 15 residues. With 4 bases clipped from V and 4 bases from J, the junction kept 3 bases outside the gene matches. Germline V lookup: CDR1 SGHTA, CDR2 FQGNSA. This CDR3 is CASSYGTGYNSPLHF. CDR3 nucleotide sequence: TGTGCCAGCAGCTACGGGACAGGTTATAATTCACCCCTCCACTTT.